These 5 T cell receptor beta chains originate from one sample sequenced in a study of patients and donors after allogeneic stem cell transplantation (dated by TCRdb to about 2020). The protocol used for the library was RT-PCR. Sequencer: NextSeq 550. Starting from the raw public reads, TCRdb applied fastp trimming at Q25, assembled clones with MiXCR and retained in-frame beta chains. For every CDR3 protein sequence, its rows merge into one entry that carries the most common genes and DNA. The sample data list 400,000 to 450,000 distinct CDR3 sequences, and roughly 17% of these were observed just once. The top ten hold over 6% of the sample. Specimen: blood, either unsorted or a sorted T cell fraction (not recorded which). All receptors come from a human donor who was either an allogeneic HSCT recipient or a stem cell or donor lymphocyte infusion donor (not recorded which). It is not recorded whose cells these are; they may come from a transplant donor.

The chain employs TRBV4-3 and TRBJ1-1; no firm D call. Germline lookup yields CDR1 LGHNA and CDR2 YSLEER. The CDR3 is made up of 15 amino acids. V lost 2 bases, J lost 0 bases, and 10 bases lay in between. For the CDR3, the DNA is TGCGCCAGCAGCCAAACGTCCGGGATGAACACTGAAGCTTTCTTT. This gives the protein CASSQTSGMNTEAFF.

This clonotype was seen only a few times. The J gene is TRBJ2-3, the V gene TRBV12-3 or TRBV12-4; possibly TRBD1 for D (5 bases). Trimming removed 6 bases at V and 11 bases at J, with 30 bases between. This CDR3 is 17 amino acids long. CDR3 protein: CASSLYRPIAQGREQYF. For the CDR3, the DNA is TGTGCCAGCAGCTTATATCGCCCCATTGCCCAGGGTCGCGAGCAGTATTTT.

V gene TRBV24-1 combines with J gene TRBJ2-1; TRBD2 matches at 9 bases. Germline CDR1 reads KGHDR; CDR2 reads SFDVKD. The CDR3 is made up of 16 amino acids. The trim removed 3 bases at V and 2 bases at J, leaving 4 bases unmatched. CDR3 loop: CATSDGLAPPYNEQFF. CDR3 sequence (DNA): TGTGCCACCAGTGATGGACTAGCGCCACCCTACAATGAGCAGTTCTTC.

This clonotype came up a few times. The chain uses TRBV20-1 and TRBJ2-5, with 11 bases matching TRBD2. CDR1 is DFQATT, CDR2 SNEGSKA, per germline (reference sequence). The CDR3 runs to 17 residues. Trimming at V came to 2 bases and at J to 5 bases, leaving 13 bases not matched to a gene. The CDR3 sequence: CSARSLSGGAVGETQYF. Here the CDR3 DNA reads TGCAGTGCTAGATCTCTTAGCGGGGGGGCGGTAGGGGAGACCCAGTACTTC.

In this sample, this clonotype turned up a few times. The genes are TRBV5-1 and TRBJ2-1, with 15 bases that match TRBD2. The CDR3 runs 15 residues. V shed 4 bases and J 10 bases; nucleotides not matched to a gene: 6. Germline lookup yields CDR1 SGHRS and CDR2 YFSETQ. CDR3 region: CASSAGLAGGGEQFF. In DNA form, the CDR3 reads TGCGCCAGCAGCGCGGGACTAGCGGGAGGAGGAGAGCAGTTCTTC.